The next 22 T cell receptor beta chains were all read from a single sample in a study of blood T cell repertoires in COVID-19. Using immunoSEQ multiplex PCR, the repertoire was profiled, and TCRdb retains in-frame clones only, with some absent. The table lists about 210,000 clones, roughly four fifths of them singletons. The sequenced material came from PBMCs or T cells enriched from blood (not recorded which). Receptor source: a man aged 40-49 years who had recovered from COVID-19.

The J gene is TRBJ2-6, the V gene TRBV7-9; the match to TRBD2 covers 9 bases. The germline gives CDR1 SEHNR, CDR2 FQNEAQ (reference sequence). The CDR3 sequence is 17 residues long. Trimming at V came to 3 bases and at J to 4 bases, leaving 7 bases not matched to a gene. The CDR3 sequence is CASSFSPGLAGANVLTF. The CDR3 DNA is TGTGCCAGCAGCTTTTCTCCCGGACTAGCGGGGGCCAACGTCCTGACTTTC. The variable domain in full, with the rest retrieved from reference TRBV7-9 and TRBJ2-6, is DTGVSQNPRHKITKRGQNVTFRCDPISEHNRLYWYRQTLGQGPEFLTYFQNEAQLEKSRLLSDRFSAERPKGSFSTLEIQRTEQGDSAMYLCASSFSPGLAGANVLTFGAGSRLTVL.

This chain links TRBV19 with TRBJ2-1; the match to TRBD2 covers 11 bases. Germline V gives CDR1 LNHDA, CDR2 SQIVND (reference sequence). The junction had 5 bases not matched to a gene; V was cut back by 3 bases and J by 7 bases. The CDR3 covers 15 residues. This CDR3 is CASSIGTSGGNEQFF. CDR3 nucleotide sequence: TGTGCCAGTAGTATCGGGACTAGCGGTGGGAATGAGCAGTTCTTC.

This clone was counted a few times. The CDR3 protein is CATSLYGGPLDEQFF. DNA of the CDR3: TGTGCCACCAGCCTGTACGGGGGTCCTCTGGATGAGCAGTTCTTC. The chain has TRBV15 and TRBJ2-1; D perhaps matches TRBD2 (6 bases). Trimming stripped 5 bases from V and 8 bases from J, with 19 bases between. This CDR3 has 15 residues. Germline lookup yields CDR1 LNHNV and CDR2 YYDKDF (reference sequence).

This clone was recorded only once. The chain uses TRBV5-8 and TRBJ1-2, with no clear D. From germline, CDR1 is SGHTS and CDR2 YDEGEE. This CDR3 is 15 amino acids long. V dropped 3 bases and J dropped 4 bases, with 16 bases sitting between them. The CDR3 reads CASSSQRATLYGYTF. The DNA of the CDR3 is TGTGCCAGCAGCTCCCAGAGGGCGACTCTCTATGGCTACACCTTC.

This clone was observed a few times. The rearrangement uses TRBV11-2 and TRBJ1-6; TRBD1 might be the D (5 bases). Germline values: CDR1 SGHAT, CDR2 FQNNGV. With 1 base removed from V and 0 bases from J, the gap between germline ends came to 10 bases. The CDR3 totals 17 residues. The CDR3 is CASSLVWQGSYNSPLHF. The CDR3 DNA follows: TGTGCCAGCAGCTTAGTTTGGCAGGGCTCCTATAATTCACCCCTCCACTTT.

This sequence joins TRBV2 and TRBJ2-7, with D tentatively TRBD2 (5 bases). The germline CDR1 and CDR2 sequences are SNHLY and FYNNEI. The CDR3 length is 12 residues. Trimming took 7 bases from V and 5 from J, leaving 12 bases between them. CDR3 protein: CASKRLTDEQYF. The CDR3 region has the DNA TGTGCCAGCAAGCGGCTAACAGACGAGCAGTACTTC.

This clone was seen a few times. The rearrangement uses TRBV12-3 or TRBV12-4 and TRBJ2-5; 7 bases match TRBD2. V was pared by 2 bases and J by 7 bases, with 4 bases of the junction left unmatched. The CDR3 length is 13 residues. CDR3 residues: CASSLLRGRTQYF. The CDR3 DNA sequence: TGTGCCAGCAGTTTACTGCGGGGGAGGACCCAGTACTTC.

In DNA form, the CDR3 reads TGTGCCAGCAGCTTGCAGGGGCTCTCCTACGAGCAGTACTTC. Its translation is CASSLQGLSYEQYF. The chain has TRBV5-6 and TRBJ2-7; perhaps TRBD1 as D (6 bases). Germline CDR1 and CDR2: SGHDT and YYEEEE. Trimming pared 1 base from V and 0 bases from J, leaving 8 bases between. CDR3 length equals 14 residues.

The rearrangement joins TRBV5-1 to TRBJ2-1; D gene unclear. Between the trimmed V and J ends, which lost 1 base and 8 bases, there was a span of 4 bases. The germline gives CDR1 SGHRS, CDR2 YFSETQ. The CDR3 sequence is 11 residues long. Written as DNA, the CDR3 is TGCGCCAGCAGCTTGATCGATGAGCAGTTCTTC. Its protein product is CASSLIDEQFF.

The chain is built from TRBV28 and TRBJ2-3, with D possibly matching TRBD1 (6 bases). The germline V and J ends were trimmed by 6 bases and 14 bases, with 12 bases remaining between them. Germline V gene lookup returns CDR1 MDHEN and CDR2 SYDVKM. The CDR3 is made up of 10 amino acids. CDR3 DNA sequence: TGTGCCAGCAGGGACAGCCGCGTGTATTTT. This gives the protein CASRDSRVYF.

The chain has TRBV3-1 (or the pseudogene TRBV3-2) and TRBJ1-2; 10 bases agree with TRBD1. This CDR3 is built from 14 residues. The junction had 4 bases not matched to a gene; V was cut back by 4 bases and J by 5 bases. The germline V gene has CDR1 LGHDT and CDR2 YNNKEL (reference sequence). The CDR3, as DNA: TGTGCCAGCAGCCCGACAGGGGGCGCGTATGGCTACACCTTC. Protein: CASSPTGGAYGYTF.

A word on this clone: One end of the junction does not line up with germline, which may come from a read error. V gene TRBV5-1 combines with J gene TRBJ1-2, with 11 bases identical to TRBD1. The CDR3 loop spans 16 amino acids. Germline-derived CDR1 and CDR2 are SGHRS and YFSETQ. CDR3 DNA sequence: TGCGCCAGCAGCTCCTCCGGGACAGGGGGACACTATGGCTACACTTTC. Protein product: CASSSSGTGGHYGYTF.

V usage is TRBV10-3 and J usage is TRBJ1-1; TRBD1 matches 9 bases. This CDR3 is built from 16 residues. Looked up from germline, CDR1 is ENHRY and CDR2 is SYGVKD. V lost 7 bases, J lost 1 base, and 10 bases stayed unmatched. The CDR3 loop reads CAIKSRTGATNTEAFF. CDR3 in DNA: TGTGCCATCAAGAGCAGGACAGGGGCTACGAACACTGAAGCTTTCTTT.

The J gene is TRBJ1-1, the V gene TRBV5-1; 7 bases match TRBD1. Trimming took 1 base from V and 0 from J; bases not matched to a gene: 3. CDR3 length: 15 residues. Germline V gene lookup returns CDR1 SGHRS and CDR2 YFSETQ. The CDR3 spells CASSLTGVMNTEAFF. The DNA for the CDR3 is TGCGCCAGCAGCTTGACAGGGGTCATGAACACTGAAGCTTTCTTT.

V and J are TRBV7-9 and TRBJ1-3; maybe TRBD1 (5 bases). The CDR3 consists of 15 residues. With 5 bases removed from V and 1 base from J, the gap between germline ends came to 12 bases. Germline-derived CDR1 and CDR2 are SEHNR and FQNEAQ (reference sequence). CDR3 nucleotides: TGTGCCAGCAGCCTGGCCGGGACTTCTGGAAACACCATATATTTT. Translation: CASSLAGTSGNTIYF. Supplemented by reference TRBV7-9 and TRBJ1-3, the full variable domain reads DTGVSQNPRHKITKRGQNVTFRCDPISEHNRLYWYRQTLGQGPEFLTYFQNEAQLEKSRLLSDRFSAERPKGSFSTLEIQRTEQGDSAMYLCASSLAGTSGNTIYFGEGSWLTVV.

This chain connects TRBV5-1 to TRBJ2-3; 7 bases are shared with TRBD1. The CDR3 covers 12 residues. Per the germline V gene, CDR1 is SGHRS and CDR2 is YFSETQ. Germline trimming cut 4 bases from V and 4 bases from J; bases unmatched to any gene: 0. The CDR3 loop reads CASSDRADTQYF. The CDR3 bases are TGCGCCAGCAGCGACAGGGCAGATACGCAGTATTTT.

The genes are TRBV30 and TRBJ2-5; TRBD1 might be the D (6 bases). There are 14 residues in the CDR3. The ends were cut back, 3 bases at V and 0 bases at J, with 11 bases in the middle. Germline V gives CDR1 GTSNPN, CDR2 SVGIG (reference sequence). CDR3 sequence (DNA): TGTGCCTGGAGCCGTGGACAGAACCAAGAGACCCAGTACTTC. It translates to CAWSRGQNQETQYF.

The rearrangement uses TRBV28 and TRBJ1-3; possibly TRBD1 for D (6 bases). This CDR3 is 14 amino acids long. Germline V gene data show CDR1 as MDHEN and CDR2 as SYDVKM. V lost 7 bases and J 4 bases, leaving 14 bases between the germline ends. The CDR3 reads CASTKGGTGNTIYF. The CDR3 bases are TGTGCCAGCACTAAAGGGGGTACCGGAAACACCATATATTTT.

Written as DNA, the CDR3 is TGTGCCAGCAGCCAGTCTAGCGGGAAGTCCTACGAGCAGTACTTC. Protein sequence: CASSQSSGKSYEQYF. This chain links TRBV4-2 with TRBJ2-7; 9 nucleotides align to TRBD2. V lost 3 bases, J lost 1 base, and 4 bases stayed unmatched. The V gene's germline CDR1 is LGHNA and CDR2 YNFKEQ. The CDR3 spans 15 residues.

This chain connects TRBV29-1 to TRBJ2-3, with D perhaps matching TRBD2 (6 bases). The CDR3 contains 10 residues. Trimming removed 7 bases from V and 5 bases from J, with 7 bases in between. Germline CDR1 reads SQVTM; CDR2 reads ANQGSEA. CDR3 sequence (DNA): TGCAGCGCCGGGGGAGATACGCAGTATTTT. Amino acids: CSAGGDTQYF.

V gene TRBV7-9 combines with J gene TRBJ1-2; D gene ambiguous. This CDR3 spans 11 amino acids. Germline CDR1 reads SEHNR; CDR2 reads FQNEAQ (reference sequence). V was clipped by 5 bases and J by 6 bases, with 7 bases between them. DNA of the CDR3: TGTGCCAGCAGCCCCGAGCATGGCTACACCTTC. Encoded protein: CASSPEHGYTF.

In regard to this clone: At one of its ends the junction is not consistent with the germline gene, which may arise from a read error. The chain recombines TRBV3-1 (or the pseudogene TRBV3-2) with TRBJ1-1, with a weak D call TRBD1 (5 bases). The CDR3 loop spans 11 amino acids. The germline V gene encodes CDR1 LGHDT and CDR2 YNNKEL (reference sequence). The CDR3 spells CASSQAMTACF. In nucleotides, the CDR3 is TGTGCCAGCAGCCAAGCCATGACAGCGTGTTTT.